The rows below give T cell receptor beta chains drawn from one sample of a study of T-cell reconstitution after alpha-beta-depleted transplantation in children. TCRdb re-called the PCR reads with MiXCR, one entry per CDR3 protein. The table shows about 870,000 distinct CDR3 sequences, with about 15% occurring only once. Specimen: PBMCs, mostly from graft donor cells, collected 360 days after TCRalphabeta/CD19-depleted stem cell transplant. The origin of the receptors is a male patient under 18 who had a stem cell transplant for acute lymphoblastic leukemia, so the T cells may come from the graft donor. CDR3s include the opening cysteine and the closing phenylalanine or tryptophan. The D gene is left open where the match is weak. A clone size is listed for some rows: how often the clone was seen (once, few, many), or a class if it is expanded.

>few|NA|TRBJ2-1|TRBV2
TGTGCCAGCAGTCCCGGTCGGGGCGCGGGACCAGGGGGCAATGAGCAGTTCTTC
CASSPGRGAGPGGNEQFF
>NA|NA|TRBJ2-7|TRBV7-9
TGTGCCAGCAGCTCCTGGAGCCACGAGCAGTACTTC
CASSSWSHEQYF
>NA|NA|TRBJ2-7|TRBV11-3
TGTGCCAGCAGCTTAGAACGCGGGGTGCACTCCTACGAGCAGTACTTC
CASSLERGVHSYEQYF
>few|TRBD1|TRBJ2-5|TRBV5-6
TGTGCCAGCAGCGTACCCGGGACAGAAAAACAAGAGACCCAGTACTTC
CASSVPGTEKQETQYF
>many|NA|TRBJ2-3|TRBV20-1
TGCAGTGCTAGAAGGGACACAGATACGCAGTATTTT
CSARRDTDTQYF
>NA|NA|TRBJ2-1|TRBV9
TGTGCCAGCAGCGTATTCGGAACCCTGGGGGAACCCTGGAATGAGCAGTTCTTC
CASSVFGTLGEPWNEQFF
>many|NA|TRBJ2-6|TRBV7-3
TGTGCCAGCAGTCCATCTGGGGCCAACGTCCTGACTTTC
CASSPSGANVLTF
>few|TRBD2|TRBJ2-7|TRBV12-3/TRBV12-4
TGTGCCAGCAGTAAGTTAGCGGGAGTTCCCTACGAGCAGTACTTC
CASSKLAGVPYEQYF
>many|NA|TRBJ2-1|TRBV12-3/TRBV12-4
TGTGCCAGCAGTCATGCCGGACCTCGTGAGGAGTTCTTC
CASSHAGPREEFF
>NA|TRBD2|TRBJ2-6|TRBV4-1
TGCGCCAGCAGCCGCCTTGGACTAGCGCAAAACTCTGGGGCCAACGTCCTGACTTTC
CASSRLGLAQNSGANVLTF
>NA|TRBD1|TRBJ1-5|TRBV12-3/TRBV12-4
TGTGCCAGCAGAATAGGGACAGGGGACAATCAGCCCCAGCATTTT
CASRIGTGDNQPQHF
>many|TRBD2|TRBJ2-4|TRBV12-3/TRBV12-4
TGTGCCAGCAGTTTCGAACTAGCGGGACAAGGAGTACCGAACATTCAGTACTTC
CASSFELAGQGVPNIQYF
>NA|NA|TRBJ1-1|TRBV9
TGTGCCAGCAGCGTAGGTCACAGGGTGAACACTGAAGCTTTCTTT
CASSVGHRVNTEAFF
>many|TRBD1|TRBJ2-5|TRBV29-1
TGCAGCGTTGATCGGACAGGGCAACCTGGGGAGACCCAGTACTTC
CSVDRTGQPGETQYF
>NA|NA|TRBJ2-3|TRBV6-5
TGTGCCAGCAGTTACAGCACAGCGGGGAGGGGGGATACGCAGTATTTT
CASSYSTAGRGDTQYF
>few|NA|TRBJ2-3|TRBV15
TGTGCCACCAGCAGGACCATTACAGATACGCAGTATTTT
CATSRTITDTQYF
>NA|TRBD2|TRBJ2-2|TRBV6-5
TGTGCCAGCAGTTACTTCGCCTCTAGCGGGAGGGCCGGAACCGGGGAGCTGTTTTTT
CASSYFASSGRAGTGELFF
>NA|NA|TRBJ1-1|TRBV29-1
TGCAGCGTTAAAGACGGCTTTGAAGCTTTCTTT
CSVKDGFEAFF
>few|NA|TRBJ2-3|TRBV3-1
TGTGCCAGCAGGGACCGGGACTCCGCGTTTGGTACGCAGTATTTT
CASRDRDSAFGTQYF
>NA|NA|TRBJ2-7|TRBV12-5
TGTGCTAGTGTTGGGATAACCTACGAGCAGTACTTC
CASVGITYEQYF
>NA|TRBD2|TRBJ2-1|TRBV5-1
TGCGCCAGCAGCTGGGGCTCTGCGGGAGGAGAGCAGTTCTTC
CASSWGSAGGEQFF
>NA|TRBD2|TRBJ2-3|TRBV5-1
TGCGCCAGCAGCTCGCTAACTAGCGACGGCACAGATACGCAGTATTTT
CASSSLTSDGTDTQYF
>NA|NA|TRBJ1-2|TRBV2
TGTGCCAGCAGGGGGTGGCAGGACTATGGCTACACCTTC
CASRGWQDYGYTF
>NA|NA|TRBJ1-1|TRBV10-1
TGCGCCAGCAGCGAGAGGTACAGGGAAGGCGTGAACACTGAAGCTTTCTTT
CASSERYREGVNTEAFF
>NA|NA|TRBJ2-6|TRBV9
TGTGCCAGCAGCGTAAGTTTCGGATCTGGGGCCAACGTCCTGACTTTC
CASSVSFGSGANVLTF
>NA|NA|TRBJ1-5|TRBV5-5
TGTGCCAGCAGCTTGGAACTCAACAATCAGCCCCAGCATTTT
CASSLELNNQPQHF
>NA|TRBD2|TRBJ2-1|TRBV12-3/TRBV12-4
TGTGCCTTCAGTTTAGTCCCCTGGACTAGCGGGGCCTACAATGAGCAGTTCTTC
CAFSLVPWTSGAYNEQFF
>NA|NA|TRBJ2-1|TRBV7-3
TGTGCCAGCAGCTCCTTCCCGGGAGAGCAGTTCTTC
CASSSFPGEQFF
>NA|TRBD1|TRBJ2-7|TRBV24-1
TGTGCCACCAGTATACACAGGGGGCTGAGCTCCTACGAGCAGTACTTC
CATSIHRGLSSYEQYF
>many|NA|TRBJ2-5|TRBV5-1
TGCGCCAGCAGAATGGGAGAGAGGGAGACCCAGTACTTC
CASRMGERETQYF
>few|NA|TRBJ2-5|TRBV6-2/TRBV6-3
TGTGCCAGCAACTCCTGGGGCGCCCGCCAAGAGACCCAGTACTTC
CASNSWGARQETQYF
>many|TRBD2|TRBJ2-7|TRBV12-3/TRBV12-4
TGTGCCAGCAGTTTGCCCCAACCGGGACTAGGTCTCCACGAGCAGTACTTC
CASSLPQPGLGLHEQYF
>few|TRBD2|TRBJ2-1|TRBV27
TGTGCCAGCAGTTCAACTAGCGCTGGTGAGCAGTTCTTC
CASSSTSAGEQFF
>many|NA|TRBJ2-1|TRBV4-1
TGCGCCAGCAGCCAAGTCAGCGGCTACAATGAGCAGTTCTTC
CASSQVSGYNEQFF
>few|NA|TRBJ2-5|TRBV29-1
TGCAGCGTCATTCCCGGACAGCAAGAGACCCAGTACTTC
CSVIPGQQETQYF
>many|TRBD1|TRBJ2-3|TRBV10-3
TGTGCCATCAGTGAGGGGGACAGCTCAGATACGCAGTATTTT
CAISEGDSSDTQYF
>NA|TRBD2|TRBJ2-5|TRBV6-2/TRBV6-3
TGTGCCAGCAAGGTAGCGGGAGGGCTGGAGACCCAGTACTTC
CASKVAGGLETQYF
>many|TRBD2|TRBJ2-7|TRBV25-1
TGTGCCAGCAGCAGACTAGCGGGATCTTACGAGCAGTACTTC
CASSRLAGSYEQYF
>few|NA|TRBJ2-1|TRBV12-5
TGTGCTAGTGTCCAAGGGACCCTTGGCTCCTACAATGAGCAGTTCTTC
CASVQGTLGSYNEQFF
>NA|TRBD1|TRBJ2-1|TRBV14
TGTGCCAGCAGCTCTCTTGCGGGACAGGGCAATGAGCAGTTCTTC
CASSSLAGQGNEQFF
>many|NA|TRBJ2-4|TRBV4-1
TGCGCCAGCAGCCAAGAGATCGGTTATGCCATTCAGTACTTC
CASSQEIGYAIQYF
>few|TRBD2|TRBJ2-1|TRBV6-4
TGTGCCAGCAGTGTTGAAGCGGGGCTCAACAATGAGCAGTTCTTC
CASSVEAGLNNEQFF
>once|TRBD2|TRBJ2-7|TRBV7-8
TGTGCCAGCAGCTTGAAACGGGACTACCCATACGAGCAGTACTTC
CASSLKRDYPYEQYF
>NA|NA|TRBJ1-1|TRBV5-1
TGCGCCAGCAGCAATCGGGCCGGCGCAGGGGCGCCCACTGAAGCTTTCTTT
CASSNRAGAGAPTEAFF
>many|NA|TRBJ2-3|TRBV7-6
TGTGCCAGCAGCTTATCGGTAGATACGCAGTATTTT
CASSLSVDTQYF
>NA|TRBD1|TRBJ2-1|TRBV7-9
TGTGCCAGCAGCTTTTGGGACAGGGGTAACGATGAGCAGTTCTTC
CASSFWDRGNDEQFF
>many|NA|TRBJ2-1|TRBV7-9
TGTGCCAGCAGCTTGAGGGGGGGGGAGCACTCCTACAATGAGCAGTTCTTC
CASSLRGGEHSYNEQFF
>NA|TRBD1|TRBJ1-4|TRBV5-5
TGTGCCAGCAGCACGGGACAGATTAATGAAAAACTGTTTTTT
CASSTGQINEKLFF
>few|NA|TRBJ2-7|TRBV5-1
TGCGCCAGCAGCTCCATGGACGGGGGCTCCTACGAGCAGTACTTC
CASSSMDGGSYEQYF
>few|NA|TRBJ2-1|TRBV4-1
TGCGCCAGCAGCCAAGATTCCCTCCTTCCAACTGATTACAATGAGCAGTTCTTC
CASSQDSLLPTDYNEQFF
>few|NA|TRBJ2-3|TRBV5-1
TGCGCCAGCAGCTTTGGAGCAACGGGAGAAGGGGATACGCAGTATTTT
CASSFGATGEGDTQYF
>once|NA|TRBJ2-2|TRBV2
TGTGCCAGCAGAGAACGGTTCGCGAACACCGGGGAGCTGTTTTTT
CASRERFANTGELFF
>few|NA|TRBJ2-6|TRBV10-1
TGCGCCAGCAGTGAGGGACGGGGATCTGGGGCCAACGTCCTGACTTTC
CASSEGRGSGANVLTF
>NA|TRBD1|TRBJ1-4|TRBV5-1
TGCGCCAGCACCTCCGGACAGGGTTGGGAAAAACTGTTTTTT
CASTSGQGWEKLFF
>NA|NA|TRBJ2-6|TRBV21-1
TGTGCCAGCACCCCGAATCGGTCACAGGGTCTCGAGTGCGGGGCCAACGTCCTGACTTTC
CASTPNRSQGLECGANVLTF
>few|TRBD1|TRBJ2-7|TRBV25-1
TGTGCCAGCAGTGAATGGGCAGGGGGATTCTACGAGCAGTACTTC
CASSEWAGGFYEQYF
>few|TRBD2|TRBJ2-2|TRBV12-3/TRBV12-4
TGTGCCAGCAGTTTCCGGACTAGCGGGAGGTACACCGGGGAGCTGTTTTTT
CASSFRTSGRYTGELFF
>NA|TRBD2|TRBJ2-1|TRBV14
TGTGCCAGCAGCCCATTGGGGCTAGCGGGAGGGTTGCATGAGCAGTTCTTC
CASSPLGLAGGLHEQFF
>NA|NA|TRBJ2-1|TRBV5-5
TGTGCCAGCAGACAAAAGAACGACAGGGAGGGGCAGTTCTTC
CASRQKNDREGQFF
>few|TRBD2|TRBJ2-1|TRBV5-1
TGCGCCAGCAGCTTGGCTAATAGCGGGAGTTGGGGCTACAATGAGCAGTTCTTC
CASSLANSGSWGYNEQFF